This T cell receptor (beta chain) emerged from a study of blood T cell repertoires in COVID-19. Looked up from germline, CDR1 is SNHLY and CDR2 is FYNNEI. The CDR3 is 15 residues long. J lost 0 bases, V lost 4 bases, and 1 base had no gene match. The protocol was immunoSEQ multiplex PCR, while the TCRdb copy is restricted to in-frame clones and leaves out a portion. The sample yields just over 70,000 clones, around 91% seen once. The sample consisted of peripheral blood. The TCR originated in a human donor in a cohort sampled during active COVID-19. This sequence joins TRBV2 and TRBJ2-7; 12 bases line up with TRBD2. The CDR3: CASSGGLAGSYEQYF. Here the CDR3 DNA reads TGTGCCAGCAGTGGGGGACTAGCGGGCTCCTACGAGCAGTACTTC.